Below, 29 T cell receptor beta chains from the same sample are listed, as sequenced in a study of blood T cell repertoires in COVID-19. Measured with immunoSEQ multiplex PCR; TCRdb has only the in-frame clones, and not every one. Among over 250,000 clones listed, around 88% were seen once. Sequenced: PBMCs or T cells enriched from blood (not recorded which). The receptor set was obtained from a man aged 40-49 years who had recovered from COVID-19.

This rearrangement joins TRBV10-1 to TRBJ1-4; 9 nucleotides agree with TRBD1. Germline-derived CDR1 and CDR2 are WNHNN and SYGVQD (reference sequence). The CDR3 loop spans 16 amino acids. V lost 6 bases to trimming and J lost 8 bases; unmatched junction nucleotides: 13. The chain's CDR3 is CASRHPGQGSGEKLFF. The CDR3 coding sequence is TGCGCCAGCAGACACCCGGGACAGGGTTCGGGAGAAAAACTGTTTTTT.

The chain carries TRBV25-1 and TRBJ2-2; a possible D gene is TRBD1 (5 bases). Trimming took off 0 bases at V and 0 bases at J, with 11 bases between the two ends. Germline V gives CDR1 MGHDK, CDR2 SYGVNS. This CDR3 spans 17 amino acids. CDR3 amino acids: CASSEYAWTTNTGELFF. CDR3 bases: TGTGCCAGCAGTGAATATGCGTGGACAACGAACACCGGGGAGCTGTTTTTT.

V is TRBV4-3 and J is TRBJ1-1, with a tentative D call TRBD1 (6 bases). With 4 bases removed from V and 2 bases from J, the gap between germline ends came to 14 bases. Germline-derived CDR1 and CDR2 are LGHNA and YSLEER. This CDR3 is 15 amino acids long. This CDR3 is CASSLITGLNTEAFF. For the CDR3, the DNA is TGCGCCAGCAGCCTCATTACAGGGCTTAACACTGAAGCTTTCTTT.

This chain links TRBV7-3 with TRBJ2-3; 10 bases fit TRBD1. V dropped 2 bases and J dropped 3; count of bases not matched to a gene: 8. Germline V gene sequence: CDR1 SGHTA, CDR2 FQGTGA. The CDR3 loop spans 17 amino acids. Written as DNA, the CDR3 is TGTGCCAGCAGCTTACGGTGGTTGGGACAGGGGACAGATACGCAGTATTTT. It codes for CASSLRWLGQGTDTQYF.

The V gene is TRBV5-4, the J gene TRBJ1-6; TRBD1 agrees at 7 bases. Germline CDR1 and CDR2: SGHNT and YYREEE (reference sequence). CDR3 length equals 14 residues. With 1 base clipped from V and 14 bases from J, the junction kept 9 bases outside the gene matches. DNA of the CDR3: TGTGCCAGCAGCTTGCAGCAGGGGGATTTGTCCCTCCACTTT. Protein: CASSLQQGDLSLHF.

The chain links TRBV2 to TRBJ1-1; possibly TRBD1 for D (5 bases). V gave up 4 bases and J gave up 0 bases, with 9 bases separating them. The V gene's germline CDR1 is SNHLY and CDR2 FYNNEI. CDR3 length: 14 residues. CDR3 loop: CASSGQFMNTEAFF. The CDR3 nucleotides are TGTGCCAGCAGTGGACAGTTTATGAACACTGAAGCTTTCTTT.

This chain links TRBV5-1 with TRBJ2-7, with D uncertain. Deletions cut 0 bases from V and 2 bases from J, with 9 bases between. The CDR3 spans 14 residues. Germline V gives CDR1 SGHRS, CDR2 YFSETQ. CDR3 nucleotide sequence: TGCGCCAGCAGCTTGGCAACAGAAGCCTACGAGCAGTACTTC. This gives the protein CASSLATEAYEQYF.

This rearrangement joins TRBV24-1 to TRBJ2-3; perhaps TRBD2 as D (6 bases). The CDR3 length is 15 residues. V was trimmed by 0 bases and J by 5 bases, leaving 11 bases between them. Germline V gene lookup returns CDR1 KGHDR and CDR2 SFDVKD. The CDR3 DNA reads as TGTGCCACCAGTGATTTGCCCGGGAGCGTAGATACGCAGTATTTT. This sequence encodes CATSDLPGSVDTQYF.

This clone occurred once. V and J are TRBV28 and TRBJ2-3; 7 bases agree with TRBD1. The germline CDR1 and CDR2 sequences are MDHEN and SYDVKM. The CDR3 consists of 18 residues. V shed 1 base and J 2 bases; nucleotides not matched to a gene: 12. The CDR3 is CASSLLKLKDRYTDTQYF. Written as DNA, the CDR3 is TGTGCCAGCAGTTTATTGAAGTTAAAGGACAGGTACACAGATACGCAGTATTTT.

This rearrangement joins TRBV21-1 to TRBJ2-7; TRBD2 is the table's D call and was not checked against the DNA. TRBV21-1 is a documented pseudogene. The length of the CDR3 is 15 residues. The CDR3 DNA sequence: TGTGCCAGCAGCCTCCCAGGGCAGGGGAGGGGCGAGCAGTACTTC. The encoded protein is CASSLPGQGRGEQYF.

The rearrangement joins TRBV29-1 to TRBJ2-6; 9 bases match TRBD1. CDR3 length: 17 amino acids. Germline V CDR1 and CDR2: SQVTM, ANQGSEA. J gave up 0 bases and V 4 bases, and 7 bases lay outside the gene matches. The CDR3 DNA is TGCAGCGTTGGGAGGGACAGGGCCGGCTCTGGGGCCAACGTCCTGACTTTC. Translated, it gives CSVGRDRAGSGANVLTF.

V is TRBV3-1 (or the pseudogene TRBV3-2) and J is TRBJ1-5; D gene ambiguous. Looked up from germline, CDR1 is LGHDT and CDR2 is YNNKEL (reference sequence). V lost 4 bases and J 8 bases, leaving 9 bases between the germline ends. The length of the CDR3 is 12 residues. The CDR3 bases are TGTGCCAGCAGCCCCCTTGGAGAGCCCCAGCATTTT. Translating it yields CASSPLGEPQHF.

The chain is built from TRBV18 and TRBJ1-1, with D perhaps TRBD1 (6 bases). Germline CDR1 KGHSH, CDR2 LQKENI. This CDR3 spans 15 amino acids. V shed 5 bases and J shed 2 bases, with 15 bases lying between them. The CDR3 protein is CASSSDRLLNTEAFF. In DNA form, the CDR3 reads TGTGCCAGCTCATCGGACAGATTACTCAACACTGAAGCTTTCTTT.

The chain couples TRBV28 to TRBJ1-2, with 11 bases matching TRBD1. CDR1 and CDR2 from the germline V gene are MDHEN and SYDVKM. The CDR3 is made up of 17 amino acids. With 5 bases clipped from V and 4 bases from J, the junction kept 12 bases outside the gene matches. The CDR3 coding sequence is TGTGCCAGCAGTAGGGGACAGGGGGGAGGGCCCTCCTATGGCTACACCTTC. Amino acid sequence: CASSRGQGGGPSYGYTF.

The gene calls are TRBV27 and TRBJ2-1, with 7 bases lining up with TRBD2. There are 14 residues in the CDR3. The germline V gene encodes CDR1 MNHEY and CDR2 SMNVEV (reference sequence). With V trimmed by 2 bases and J by 5 bases, 3 bases remained unmatched. The CDR3 loop is CASSLGLADNEQFF. CDR3 sequence (DNA): TGTGCCAGCAGTTTAGGCCTAGCGGACAATGAGCAGTTCTTC.

The chain carries TRBV5-1 and TRBJ2-1; the match to TRBD1 covers 7 bases. The V gene end was trimmed by 0 bases and the J gene end by 7 bases; junction bases not matched to a gene: 10. CDR1 and CDR2 from the germline V gene are SGHRS and YFSETQ. The CDR3 is made up of 16 amino acids. The CDR3 region is CASSLGRLGTVNEQFF. Written as DNA, the CDR3 is TGCGCCAGCAGCTTGGGGAGGTTGGGGACAGTGAATGAGCAGTTCTTC.

The J gene is TRBJ2-1, the V gene TRBV5-1; 14 bases agree with TRBD2. V trimming: 1 base; J trimming: 4 bases; junction bases outside the gene matches: 10. The CDR3 spans 19 residues. The V gene's germline CDR1 is SGHRS and CDR2 YFSETQ. DNA of the CDR3: TGCGCCAGCAGCTTGTTACCGGGACTAGCGGGAGCGGAGTACAATGAGCAGTTCTTC. It codes for CASSLLPGLAGAEYNEQFF.

The table lists this clone with a count of one. The rearrangement uses TRBV21-1 and TRBJ2-1; the DNA was not used to check the table's D call, TRBD2. TRBV21-1 is designated a pseudogene. There are 19 residues in the CDR3. CDR3 in DNA: TGTGCCAGCAGCTCCCGCCTTCGAGCGGGAGGGCCCGAGTACAATGAGCAGTTCTTC. Protein product: CASSSRLRAGGPEYNEQFF.

The chain recombines TRBV28 with TRBJ1-2; 7 positions agree with TRBD1. CDR1 and CDR2 from the germline V gene are MDHEN and SYDVKM. J was trimmed by 2 bases and V by 0 bases; bases with no gene match: 3. The CDR3 runs to 15 residues. DNA for the CDR3: TGTGCCAGCAGTTTATGGGGGACAGACAACTATGGCTACACCTTC. This sequence encodes CASSLWGTDNYGYTF.

This clone came up once. Here the CDR3 reads CASFGGQLAAAYEQYF. Written as DNA, the CDR3 is TGTGCCAGCTTTGGGGGACAACTAGCGGCTGCCTACGAGCAGTACTTC. V and J are TRBV2 and TRBJ2-7; 8 bases are a match to TRBD2. Per the germline V gene, CDR1 is SNHLY and CDR2 is FYNNEI. Trimming cost V 8 bases and J 2 bases; bases outside gene matches: 14. The CDR3 length is 16 residues.

This chain uses TRBV30 with TRBJ1-5, with 8 bases matching TRBD1. This CDR3 is 15 amino acids long. The V and J ends lost 3 bases and 6 bases, in that order; junction bases with no gene match: 10. The germline gives CDR1 GTSNPN, CDR2 SVGIG (reference sequence). Here the CDR3 reads CAWSPGRGPGQPQHF. In DNA form, the CDR3 reads TGTGCCTGGAGCCCCGGCAGGGGGCCCGGTCAGCCCCAGCATTTT.

This clone was counted a single time. The rearrangement joins TRBV30 to TRBJ1-5, with 8 bases fitting TRBD1. Germline V gene lookup returns CDR1 GTSNPN and CDR2 SVGIG (reference sequence). CDR3 size: 20 residues. V dropped 4 bases and J dropped 0; count of bases not matched to a gene: 20. The CDR3 coding sequence is TGTGCCTGGAATCGGCGCGAACCAGGGGGCCTTCGATATAGCAATCAGCCCCAGCATTTT. Translation: CAWNRREPGGLRYSNQPQHF.

This chain uses TRBV19 with TRBJ1-2; D perhaps matches TRBD1 (6 bases). This CDR3 spans 14 amino acids. V gave up 6 bases and J gave up 4 bases, with 15 bases separating them. Per germline, CDR1 LNHDA and CDR2 SQIVND (reference sequence). The CDR3 reads CASRQNRVAYGYTF. CDR3 sequence (DNA): TGTGCCAGTAGACAGAACAGGGTTGCCTATGGCTACACCTTC.

The chain employs TRBV30 and TRBJ2-3; D may be TRBD1 (6 bases). Between the trimmed V and J ends, which lost 1 base and 0 bases, there was a span of 14 bases. The CDR3 length is 16 residues. Germline V gene sequence: CDR1 GTSNPN, CDR2 SVGIG (reference sequence). The CDR3 nucleotides read TGTGCCTGGAGTGCCTTGGACAGTACTAGCACAGATACGCAGTATTTT. Protein product: CAWSALDSTSTDTQYF.

V gene TRBV24-1 combines with J gene TRBJ2-3; 10 bases align to TRBD1. CDR1 and CDR2 (germline): KGHDR, SFDVKD. This CDR3 region has 16 residues. The ends lost 4 bases at V and 1 base at J; junction bases unmatched: 4. DNA of the CDR3: TGTGCCACCAGTGACCCCGGGACAGGGGGCACAGATACGCAGTATTTT. Encoded protein: CATSDPGTGGTDTQYF.

The V gene is TRBV5-1, the J gene TRBJ2-1, with TRBD2 matching over 11 bases. V lost 2 bases and J lost 5; bases outside the gene matches: 3. Germline V gives CDR1 SGHRS, CDR2 YFSETQ. CDR3 size: 15 residues. The CDR3 protein is CASSLTSGSNNEQFF. The CDR3 nucleotides read TGCGCCAGCAGCTTAACTAGCGGGAGTAACAATGAGCAGTTCTTC. The full variable domain, in which reference TRBV5-1 and TRBJ2-1 provide the parts outside the CDR3, is KAGVTQTPRYLIKTRGQQVTLSCSPISGHRSVSWYQQTPGQGLQFLFEYFSETQRNKGNFPGRFSGRQFSNSRSEMNVSTLELGDSALYLCASSLTSGSNNEQFFGPGTRLTVL.

The chain carries TRBV18 and TRBJ1-2, with 11 bases fitting TRBD1. The CDR3 is made up of 19 amino acids. In germline, CDR1 is KGHSH, CDR2 LQKENI. With 4 bases clipped from V and 6 bases from J, the junction kept 19 bases outside the gene matches. This CDR3 reads CASSLINFVPGTGGNGYTF. CDR3 nucleotides: TGTGCCAGCTCACTTATAAACTTTGTCCCCGGGACAGGGGGGAATGGCTACACCTTC.

The chain is built from TRBV27 and TRBJ2-5; D might be TRBD2 (5 bases). Germline V CDR1 and CDR2: MNHEY, SMNVEV (reference sequence). The CDR3 covers 14 residues. Trimming shortened V by 4 bases and J by 1 base, and 10 bases separated the two germline ends. The CDR3 nucleotides read TGTGCCAGCAGTTGGACTGGCCTCCAAGAGACCCAGTACTTC. This encodes CASSWTGLQETQYF.

The chain couples TRBV3-1 (or the pseudogene TRBV3-2) to TRBJ1-3; D unclear. Trimming pared 4 bases from V and 0 bases from J, leaving 10 bases between. CDR3 length: 15 amino acids. Per germline, CDR1 LGHDT and CDR2 YNNKEL (reference sequence). The CDR3 DNA is TGTGCCAGCAGCCCCACAGTTGACTCTGGAAACACCATATATTTT. Amino acid sequence: CASSPTVDSGNTIYF.